The clone carrying this TCR beta chain occurred many times. Its cognate antigen is unknown. This specimen comes from a study of spatial heterogeneity in lung cancer. On the study more broadly: Sequenced follow-up PBMC samples came a median of around 2 years after resection, where available. The average appearance count of each unique TCR and UMI combination in raw reads was more than eight. General study findings and limits: Blood showed ubiquitous tumor TCRs more often at resection than at routine follow-up.

CDR3 length equals 15 residues. V lost 2 bases, J lost 3 bases, and 6 bases stayed unmatched. Germline V gives CDR1 SGDLS, CDR2 YYNGEE. MiXCR was run by TCRdb on the 5' RACE reads, yielding one entry per CDR3 protein. The sample has about 120,000 distinct CDR3 sequences, 12% seen once; the top ten hold around 16%. Time point in this sample: blood at routine non-recurrence follow-up after resection. Unsorted whole RNA samples from tumor, nontumor lung or frozen PBMC were sequenced. The material was PBMCs, obtained at follow-up. This receptor was identified in a male donor with early-stage non-small cell lung cancer. V and J are TRBV9 and TRBJ1-2, with 8 bases that match TRBD1. The CDR3 DNA follows: TGTGCCAGCAGCGTTGGACAGGGAAAAGACTATGGCTACACCTTC. Protein sequence: CASSVGQGKDYGYTF.